The T cell receptor (beta chain) under discussion was sequenced for a study of blood T cells in healthy people across ages. Trimming removed 6 bases from V and 4 bases from J, with 12 bases in between. This CDR3 comprises 13 residues. Germline V gene lookup returns CDR1 MNHEY and CDR2 SMNVEV (reference sequence). A second PCR of roughly 7 to 11 cycles used a sample-barcoded 5' primer and a J-beta primer mix. TCRdb redid the calling of the 5' RACE reads with MiXCR, one entry per CDR3 protein. The sample carries roughly 930,000 distinct CDR3 sequences, 48% recorded once. Regarding this clonotype: Its cognate antigen is unknown.

Study findings and constraints: Both naive CD4+ cell counts and diversity were greater in long-lived donors than in aged donors. Per-million-T-cell TCR beta diversity fell roughly linearly with age.

The donors, healthy Caucasians from Russia, were aged roughly 6 to 90. The chain uses TRBV27 and TRBJ1-2, with D hard to call. Source material: blood. The origin of this receptor is a man aged 30-40 years in good health. The CDR3 nucleotides are TGTGCCAGCAGCCCCACCGAGCTCTATGGCTACACCTTC. Translating it yields CASSPTELYGYTF.